This TCR beta chain was found in a study of cytomegalovirus exposure and HLA in healthy donors. Study-wide findings and caveats: Follow-up analysis found HLA locus-dependent TCR association rates, highest for DRB1 and lowest for HLA-C.

A remark on this clone: Its antigen is not identified.

V was pared by 0 bases and J by 6 bases, with 17 bases between. CDR1 is ENHRY and CDR2 is SYGVKD in the germline V gene. This CDR3 comprises 16 residues. The PCR employed 60 Vbeta primers together with 13 Jbeta primers. TCRdb's copy holds only in-frame clones and misses some; the assay was immunoSEQ multiplex PCR. Its clone listing holds tens of thousands of clones. The receptor was isolated from a young man in good health and CMV-seropositive. The sequenced material came from PBMCs. The V call is TRBV10-3, the J call TRBJ1-2; a weak D match, TRBD1 (6 bases). The CDR3 region has the DNA TGTGCCATCAGTGAGTCAGTAGGGGGTACGGCTCATGGCTACACCTTC. It is translated as CAISESVGGTAHGYTF.